The sequence of this T cell receptor (beta chain) was determined in a study of cytomegalovirus exposure and HLA in healthy donors. Turning to the study itself: Caucasian-associated ancestry cluster membership applied to 75% to 85% of over 350 genotyped donors.

Study results and limitations: TCR beta V- and J-gene trimming, according to a later analysis, was linked to a missense DCLRE1C variant. Looking again later, the authors saw that most CMV-associated TCR beta chains seemed HLA-restricted.

CDR3 length equals 13 residues. Trimming took 10 bases from V and 2 from J, leaving 12 bases between them. Germline V gene data show CDR1 as SEHNR and CDR2 as FQNEAQ (reference sequence). Regarding this clone: Its antigen is unknown.

PCR used 60 Vbeta primers and 13 Jbeta primers. Method: immunoSEQ multiplex PCR; TCRdb's copy keeps in-frame clones and lacks some. The sample records 110,000 or so clones, roughly two thirds being singletons. The chain couples TRBV7-9 to TRBJ2-1; D possibly corresponds to TRBD1 (6 bases). The sequence derives from a man younger than 35 in good health and CMV-seropositive. Material for sequencing was PBMCs. CDR3 coding DNA: TGTGCCACCGGGACACTGACCTACAATGAGCAGTTCTTC. Amino acids: CATGTLTYNEQFF.